The source of this TCR beta chain is a study of regulatory T cells in long-lasting Graves disease (dated by TCRdb to the early 2020s). Background on the whole study: Patients with newly diagnosed Graves' disease had been on antithyroid drugs for under 3 months. The study was registered as a clinical trial and conducted in China. Persistent Graves' disease patients were compared with newly diagnosed Graves' disease patients by peripheral blood TCR sequencing and RNA sequencing. A total of around 35 samples were covered by TCR sequencing, comprising some 13 persistent and about 20 newly diagnosed Graves' disease patients. Overall study results and their limits: TRBV28, TRBJ1-2 and TRBJ2-5 were preferentially used in persistent disease, while TRBV20-1 and TRBJ2-1 were favored in newly diagnosed disease. More public clonotypes were shared among persistent patients (2,741) than among newly diagnosed patients (approximately 1,000). The authors noted that the small sample size was a limitation that may lower accuracy. Compared with newly diagnosed patients, persistent Graves' disease patients had lower TCR Shannon entropy and fewer highly expanded clones, which suggests clonal expansion. Only the TCR beta chain was sequenced and analyzed. The study examined only peripheral blood because the primary lesion, thyroid tissue, could not be accessed.

In light of the paper, this sample's time point label describes: newly diagnosed GD, antithyroid drugs for less than 3 months. RNA was extracted from PBMCs in TRIzol for both TCR sequencing and RNA sequencing. Graves' disease was diagnosed according to American Thyroid Association guidelines. Recruitment of patients was carried out at an endocrinology department in Xi'an, China. From each patient, about 9 milliliters of peripheral blood was collected into an EDTA anticoagulant tube. Ficoll Paque Plus density gradient separation was used to isolate PBMCs, and no further T cell sorting was done. An Agilent 2100 Bioanalyzer and agarose gel were used to check RNA quality, while a NanoDrop 2000 measured RNA concentration. Only a few counts were recorded for this clonotype. Which antigen it targets is not known. Base quality data are lacking; no much larger clone is found one base away. Library preparation was by multiplex PCR. TCRdb lists the instrument as Illumina HiSeq 4000. To build TCR beta libraries, CDR3 regions were amplified by Arm-PCR using iRepertoire HTBI primers. Before sequencing, the PCR products underwent gel purification. On the authors' methods: Gene usage analysis of CDR3 amino acid clonotypes relied on the 60 to 65 TRBV and fewer than 15 TRBJ segments identified across samples. Filtered high-quality paired reads were merged into contigs using COPE and FqMerger. BLAST was used to align contigs to IMGT TRBV, TRBD and TRBJ reference genes, and CDR3 was defined according to IMGT. Clonotypes above 0.1% frequency were classified as highly expanded clones. Shannon entropy was used to measure repertoire diversity, and the Gini coefficient was used to measure V-J evenness. Clonotypes shared by more than one individual were considered public. TCRdb ran its own pipeline on the public reads, namely fastp trimming at Q25 and MiXCR clone calling, and kept in-frame beta chains. Rows are combined by CDR3 protein, so each entry shows the most common genes and DNA. TCRdb, not the authors, supplied the V and J calls. The sample contains 300,000 to 450,000 distinct CDR3 sequences, around 15% of them found a single time. The ten largest clones represent 20% to 25% of the sample.

Reading from cysteine to phenylalanine, the CDR3 counts 13 amino acids. The retained sequence is limited to the CDR3, 39 bases, with the frame set at the first base. Reading the germline V gene gives CDR1 SGDLS and CDR2 YYNGEE. V is trimmed back by 5 bases and J by 9 bases, and the junction contains 5 bases that no gene match accounts for. The sequence was obtained from a female donor with Graves disease. The rearrangement combines TRBV9 with TRBJ2-2; 9 nucleotides in the junction match TRBD2. Material: peripheral blood mononuclear cells (PBMCs), obtained at new diagnosis, from a patient treated with antithyroid drugs. The CDR3 protein sequence reads: CASSRTSVRELFF. The DNA reads as follows: TGTGCCAGCAGTCGGACTAGCGTGAGGGAGCTGTTTTTT.